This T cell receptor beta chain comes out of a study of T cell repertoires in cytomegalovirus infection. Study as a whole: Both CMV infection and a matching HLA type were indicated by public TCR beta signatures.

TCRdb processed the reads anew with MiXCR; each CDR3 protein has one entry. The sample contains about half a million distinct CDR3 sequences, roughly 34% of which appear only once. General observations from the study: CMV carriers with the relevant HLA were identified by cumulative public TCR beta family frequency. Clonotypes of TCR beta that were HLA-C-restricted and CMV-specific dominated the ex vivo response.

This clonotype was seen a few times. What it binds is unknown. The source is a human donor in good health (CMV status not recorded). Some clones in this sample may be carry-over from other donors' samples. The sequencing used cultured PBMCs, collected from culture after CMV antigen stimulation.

Here the CDR3 reads CASSAPPRDRGINEQFF. The CDR3 nucleotides are TGTGCCAGCAGTGCCCCCCCCCGGGACAGGGGAATAAATGAGCAGTTCTTC. J is TRBJ2-1 and V is TRBV25-1, with 10 bases identical to TRBD1. V was pared by 4 bases and J by 7 bases, with 13 bases of the junction left unmatched. The CDR3 extends over 17 amino acids. Germline CDR1 reads MGHDK; CDR2 reads SYGVNS.